Following are 16 T cell receptor beta chains from one sample sequenced in a study of shared clonotypes between healthy human individuals. Profiled with immunoSEQ multiplex PCR; TCRdb holds only in-frame clones, not every one. Of more than 1,200,000 clones listed, about 98.5% were seen once; the top ten hold about 0.35%. Sequencing input: naive CD4+ T cells sorted from blood. Subset meaning: CD45RA+ positively selected. The receptors derive from a man younger than 45 in good health.

J is TRBJ1-1 and V is TRBV5-4, with D possibly being TRBD1 (5 bases). The germline V gene encodes CDR1 SGHNT and CDR2 YYREEE (reference sequence). CDR3 length: 14 amino acids. V dropped 0 bases and J dropped 1 base, with 7 bases sitting between them. CDR3 sequence: CASSLGGKNTEAFF. The CDR3 DNA is TGTGCCAGCAGCTTGGGGGGGAAGAACACTGAAGCTTTCTTT.

The chain couples TRBV2 to TRBJ2-1, with a weak D call TRBD2 (5 bases). The CDR3 consists of 13 residues. Trimming left V 2 bases short and J 8 bases short, with 10 bases between. CDR1 SNHLY and CDR2 FYNNEI come from the germline V gene. The DNA of the CDR3 is TGTGCCAGCAGTGAAATCAGGCGGGATGAGCAGTTCTTC. This codes for CASSEIRRDEQFF.

V usage is TRBV19 and J usage is TRBJ2-5; perhaps TRBD1 as D (6 bases). The germline CDR1 and CDR2 sequences are LNHDA and SQIVND (reference sequence). This CDR3 has 13 amino acids. The V and J ends lost 5 bases and 5 bases respectively, with 12 bases between them. The CDR3 DNA is TGTGCCAGTAGTCGGGACATCGGGGAGACCCAGTACTTC. Its protein product is CASSRDIGETQYF. Drawing the rest from reference TRBV19 and TRBJ2-5, the complete variable domain is DGGITQSPKYLFRKEGQNVTLSCEQNLNHDAMYWYRQDPGQGLRLIYYSQIVNDFQKGDIAEGYSVSREKKESFPLTVTSAQKNPTAFYLCASSRDIGETQYFGPGTRLLVL.

Turning to this clone: The sample holds other DNA sequences that translate to the same CDR3. The chain recombines TRBV5-4 with TRBJ2-7; D remains ambiguous. CDR1 SGHNT and CDR2 YYREEE come from the germline V gene (reference sequence). The CDR3 spans 14 residues. Trimming cost V 0 bases and J 0 bases, with 7 bases left between them. The CDR3 spells CASSLETSSYEQYF. DNA of the CDR3: TGTGCCAGCAGCTTGGAAACCAGCTCCTACGAGCAGTACTTC.

The chain carries TRBV11-2 and TRBJ2-3; D possibly corresponds to TRBD2 (6 bases). The V end lost 3 bases, the J end lost 0 bases, and 16 bases lay between the germline ends. Germline-derived CDR1 and CDR2 are SGHAT and FQNNGV. The CDR3 length is 17 residues. The CDR3 protein is CASSFLAGTYSTDTQYF. DNA of the CDR3: TGTGCCAGCAGCTTTCTGGCAGGGACTTATAGCACAGATACGCAGTATTTT.

The chain carries TRBV28 and TRBJ1-2; D is unclear. This CDR3 region has 13 residues. Germline V gives CDR1 MDHEN, CDR2 SYDVKM. Trimming removed 8 bases at V and 7 bases at J, with 17 bases between. CDR3 sequence reads: CASLPYVGSGYTF. Written as DNA, the CDR3 is TGTGCCAGCCTCCCCTATGTCGGGAGTGGCTACACCTTC.

This chain links TRBV2 with TRBJ1-1; D is ambiguous. V dropped 9 bases and J dropped 7 bases, with 18 bases sitting between them. Germline CDR1 reads SNHLY; CDR2 reads FYNNEI. The length of the CDR3 is 13 residues. CDR3 loop: CASILDGVSEAFF. The CDR3 region has the DNA TGTGCCAGTATACTGGACGGCGTGAGTGAAGCTTTCTTT.

V and J are TRBV25-1 and TRBJ2-1, with 7 bases lining up with TRBD1. Germline CDR1 is MGHDK and CDR2 is SYGVNS. The length of the CDR3 is 15 residues. The ends lost 7 bases at V and 5 bases at J; junction bases unmatched: 11. CDR3 sequence reads: CASTPKTGTHNEQFF. CDR3 nucleotide sequence: TGTGCCAGCACCCCAAAGACAGGGACCCACAATGAGCAGTTCTTC.

The chain couples TRBV6-6 to TRBJ2-7; D gene ambiguous. Trimming pared 2 bases from V and 0 bases from J, leaving 11 bases between. Germline values: CDR1 MNHNY, CDR2 SVGAGI (reference sequence). This CDR3 contains 15 residues. This CDR3 reads CASSYARKNSYEQYF. CDR3 in DNA: TGTGCCAGCAGTTACGCCCGGAAAAACTCCTACGAGCAGTACTTC.

The chain joins TRBV5-4 to TRBJ2-7; TRBD2 is a possible D gene (6 bases). The CDR3 runs to 15 residues. The V gene lost 4 bases and the J gene lost 2 bases, with 16 bases spanning the gap. The germline V gene has CDR1 SGHNT and CDR2 YYREEE (reference sequence). The CDR3 loop reads CASSRNTGSPYEQYF. The DNA for the CDR3 is TGTGCCAGCAGCCGTAATACCGGGAGCCCCTACGAGCAGTACTTC.

The rearrangement uses TRBV18 and TRBJ1-2, with D tentatively TRBD1 (6 bases). Germline V gene lookup returns CDR1 KGHSH and CDR2 LQKENI. V lost 4 bases to trimming and J lost 8 bases, with 20 bases between them. The CDR3 loop spans 15 amino acids. The CDR3 loop reads CASSRNREIDDGYTF. The CDR3 DNA follows: TGTGCCAGCTCACGTAACAGGGAAATTGATGACGGCTACACCTTC.

Turning to this clone: The sample carries other DNA sequences with the same CDR3. The rearrangement links TRBV29-1 to TRBJ2-7, with D tentatively TRBD1 (6 bases). V was trimmed by 4 bases and J by 5 bases, leaving 12 bases between them. The CDR3 has 12 amino acids. CDR1 SQVTM and CDR2 ANQGSEA come from the germline V gene. Here the CDR3 DNA reads TGCAGCGTTGTTAGGGGGTCCCACGAGCAGTACTTC. Its protein is CSVVRGSHEQYF.

CDR3 region: CASSLVGLPEAFF. As DNA, the CDR3 is TGTGCCAGCAGCTTAGTAGGGTTGCCTGAAGCTTTCTTT. This rearrangement joins TRBV7-8 to TRBJ1-1; D is unclear. CDR1 and CDR2 from the germline V gene are SGHVS and FQNEAQ. V lost 1 base, J lost 6 bases, and 9 bases lay in between. The CDR3 extends over 13 amino acids.

The chain is built from TRBV6-4 and TRBJ2-1, with D tentatively TRBD2 (5 bases). CDR1 and CDR2 from the germline V gene are MRHNA and SNTAGT. This CDR3 comprises 14 residues. Trimming took off 5 bases at V and 4 bases at J, with 12 bases between the two ends. CDR3 nucleotide sequence: TGTGCCAGCAGTCCACTCAGCGGTTACAATGAGCAGTTCTTC. Its protein is CASSPLSGYNEQFF.

The chain links TRBV7-7 to TRBJ2-7, with 10 bases that match TRBD1. V lost 5 bases, J lost 7 bases, and 11 bases stayed unmatched. CDR1 is SSHAT, CDR2 FNYEAQ, per germline (reference sequence). There are 15 residues in the CDR3. The CDR3 sequence is CASSRVPGQGWEQYF. CDR3 DNA: TGTGCCAGCAGCCGAGTCCCGGGACAGGGGTGGGAGCAGTACTTC.

The chain employs TRBV11-3 and TRBJ1-4; TRBD1 matches 7 bases. This CDR3 has 14 amino acids. Germline CDR1 is SGHNT and CDR2 is YENEEA. Trimming at V came to 1 base and at J to 8 bases, leaving 4 bases not matched to a gene. This chain's CDR3 is CASSLGQGREKLFF. CDR3 sequence (DNA): TGTGCCAGCAGCTTAGGACAGGGAAGGGAAAAACTGTTTTTT.